These 24 T cell receptor beta chains originate from one sample sequenced in a study of cytomegalovirus exposure and HLA in healthy donors. 13 Jbeta primers and 60 Vbeta primers were used for the PCR. Assay: immunoSEQ multiplex PCR; the TCRdb copy retains only in-frame clones and omits some. Among more than 150,000 clones, 81% were seen once, and the ten largest hold roughly 1.4%. Sequencing was performed on PBMCs. The receptor source for this set is a man aged 45-60 years in good health and CMV-seropositive.

This chain links TRBV7-9 with TRBJ1-5; possible D gene TRBD1, 5 bases. Germline CDR1 is SEHNR and CDR2 is FQNEAQ (reference sequence). Trimming shortened V by 5 bases and J by 2 bases, and 13 bases separated the two germline ends. CDR3 length: 15 residues. The DNA of the CDR3 is TGTGCCAGCAGCCGGGGGGAAGGAGGCAATCAGCCCCAGCATTTT. Translation gives CASSRGEGGNQPQHF.

This sequence joins TRBV5-1 and TRBJ1-3; 7 nucleotides match TRBD1. Germline loops: CDR1 SGHRS, CDR2 YFSETQ. V trimming: 4 bases; J trimming: 2 bases; junction bases outside the gene matches: 6. The CDR3 runs 15 residues. The CDR3 spells CASSVGTGAGNTIYF. For the CDR3, the DNA is TGCGCCAGCAGCGTTGGAACAGGGGCTGGAAACACCATATATTTT.

The chain uses TRBV11-2 and TRBJ1-1; 7 bases line up with TRBD1. The J segment lost 5 bases and the V segment lost 5 bases, leaving 5 bases of the junction unmatched. Germline V CDR1 and CDR2: SGHAT, FQNNGV. The CDR3 covers 13 residues. The CDR3 region has the DNA TGTGCCAGCAGCCGGGACAGAGGGACTGAAGCTTTCTTT. Its protein product is CASSRDRGTEAFF.

The chain couples TRBV29-1 to TRBJ1-1; TRBD1 matches 10 bases. This CDR3 has 13 amino acids. V trimming: 6 bases; J trimming: 5 bases; junction bases outside the gene matches: 6. From germline, CDR1 is SQVTM and CDR2 ANQGSEA. The CDR3 is CSVSDRGQTEAFF. The CDR3 DNA reads TGCAGCGTCTCAGACAGGGGGCAAACTGAAGCTTTCTTT.

V is TRBV10-3 and J is TRBJ2-7; D not certain. Germline V gene lookup returns CDR1 ENHRY and CDR2 SYGVKD. The V end was cut by 3 bases, the J end by 6 bases, with 6 bases between. CDR3 length: 11 residues. This CDR3 is CAISDLSEQYF. As DNA, the CDR3 is TGTGCCATCAGTGATCTAAGCGAGCAGTACTTC.

The chain has TRBV4-2 and TRBJ1-1; TRBD1 aligns across 8 bases. Germline V CDR1 and CDR2: LGHNA, YNFKEQ. The CDR3 spans 14 residues. With V trimmed by 3 bases and J by 8 bases, 8 bases remained unmatched. The CDR3 is CASSQFTGGREAFF. Written as DNA, the CDR3 is TGTGCCAGCAGCCAGTTTACAGGGGGAAGGGAAGCTTTCTTT.

The chain is built from TRBV2 and TRBJ1-2, with 9 nucleotides matching TRBD1. CDR3 size: 14 residues. With V trimmed by 7 bases and J by 5 bases, 8 bases remained unmatched. Germline-derived CDR1 and CDR2 are SNHLY and FYNNEI. The CDR3 nucleotides read TGTGCCAGCAAGGACAGGGGTCTTGGGTATGGCTACACCTTC. It codes for CASKDRGLGYGYTF.

The rearrangement links TRBV7-8 to TRBJ1-3; D gene ambiguous. V shed 9 bases and J shed 4 bases, with 13 bases lying between them. Germline CDR1 SGHVS, CDR2 FQNEAQ. The CDR3 covers 13 residues. The CDR3 is CASSRVSGNTIYF. The CDR3 bases are TGTGCCAGTTCTCGGGTCTCGGGAAACACCATATATTTT.

CDR3 in amino acids: CASSVDEGAYEQYF. In DNA, the CDR3 is TGTGCCAGCAGCGTGGACGAGGGGGCCTACGAGCAGTACTTC. J is TRBJ2-7 and V is TRBV9; D is perhaps TRBD1 (6 bases). Germline CDR1 reads SGDLS; CDR2 reads YYNGEE. CDR3 length equals 14 residues. V was trimmed by 2 bases and J by 2 bases, leaving 11 bases between them.

This clone was seen only once. This chain uses TRBV4-2 with TRBJ2-2; 10 bases are shared with TRBD2. CDR1 is LGHNA and CDR2 is YNFKEQ in the germline V gene. V gave up 4 bases and J gave up 4 bases; unmatched junction bases: 6. The CDR3 covers 16 residues. CDR3 nucleotide sequence: TGTGCCAGCAGCCGGTTAGCGGGGGGAGCCACCGGGGAGCTGTTTTTT. Amino acid sequence: CASSRLAGGATGELFF.

The chain employs TRBV6-5 and TRBJ1-1; TRBD1 might be the D (6 bases). With 6 bases removed from V and 2 bases from J, the gap between germline ends came to 13 bases. CDR1 and CDR2 from the germline V gene are MNHEY and SVGAGI. The CDR3 spans 14 residues. CDR3 sequence: CASRTGTLNTEAFF. Here the CDR3 DNA reads TGTGCCAGCAGAACCGGGACACTTAACACTGAAGCTTTCTTT.

The chain carries TRBV2 and TRBJ2-2; 12 bases agree with TRBD2. CDR3 length: 18 amino acids. The J segment lost 2 bases and the V segment lost 2 bases, leaving 6 bases of the junction unmatched. The germline V gene encodes CDR1 SNHLY and CDR2 FYNNEI. The CDR3 sequence: CASSERASGGGNTGELFF. The DNA for the CDR3 is TGTGCCAGCAGTGAAAGGGCTAGCGGGGGGGGAAACACCGGGGAGCTGTTTTTT.

This clone was counted a single time. One end of the junction does not line up with germline, which may come from a read error. V and J are TRBV7-9 and TRBJ1-2, with 9 bases matching TRBD1. The CDR3 has 16 residues. Germline CDR1 SEHNR, CDR2 FQNEAQ (reference sequence). CDR3 in DNA: TGTTCCAGCAGCCCGTCCACGGGACAGGGCGGGTATGGCTACACCTTC. Translated: CSSSPSTGQGGYGYTF.

The chain links TRBV7-9 to TRBJ2-1; tentatively, D is TRBD2 (7 bases). This CDR3 has 15 residues. Trimming stripped 3 bases from V and 7 bases from J, with 16 bases between. Looked up from germline, CDR1 is SEHNR and CDR2 is FQNEAQ (reference sequence). CDR3 amino acids: CASSFKPRGANEQFF. CDR3 nucleotides: TGTGCCAGCAGCTTCAAGCCCCGGGGGGCGAATGAGCAGTTCTTC.

J is TRBJ2-2 and V is TRBV11-2; possibly TRBD2 for D (5 bases). The ends were cut back, 5 bases at V and 3 bases at J, with 16 bases in the middle. Germline CDR1 reads SGHAT; CDR2 reads FQNNGV. This CDR3 is 16 amino acids long. This CDR3 reads CASSPNPGRDTGELFF. The CDR3 DNA follows: TGTGCCAGCAGCCCCAACCCCGGGCGGGACACCGGGGAGCTGTTTTTT.

Comment on this clone: One end of the junction is discordant with germline, which a read error may explain. The same CDR3 can be traced to other DNA sequences in this sample. The V call is TRBV28, the J call TRBJ1-2; D gene ambiguous. CDR3 length equals 13 residues. Germline assignment: CDR1 MDHEN and CDR2 SYDVKM. This CDR3 is CASSLLGDYGYTF. Here the CDR3 DNA reads TGTGCTAGCAGTTTGCTGGGAGACTATGGCTACACCTTC.

V usage is TRBV6-4 and J usage is TRBJ2-7; 9 nucleotides match TRBD2. Germline-derived CDR1 and CDR2 are MRHNA and SNTAGT. This CDR3 comprises 15 residues. V lost 4 bases to trimming and J lost 2 bases; unmatched junction nucleotides: 6. The CDR3 DNA reads TGTGCCAGCAGTGTGGAGGGCGGGGGGGCCTACGAGCAGTACTTC. This encodes CASSVEGGGAYEQYF.

The V call is TRBV30, the J call TRBJ2-4, with D tentatively TRBD2 (6 bases). Germline CDR1 and CDR2: GTSNPN and SVGIG (reference sequence). Trimming cost V 2 bases and J 8 bases, with 13 bases left between them. The CDR3 extends over 13 amino acids. The CDR3 loop reads CAWSMGGRDIQYF. CDR3 in DNA: TGTGCCTGGAGTATGGGGGGTAGGGACATTCAGTACTTC.

The rearrangement uses TRBV6-5 and TRBJ2-1; 16 nucleotides agree with TRBD2. The J segment lost 10 bases and the V segment lost 6 bases, leaving 3 bases of the junction unmatched. The CDR3 runs to 14 residues. Germline values: CDR1 MNHEY, CDR2 SVGAGI. The CDR3 DNA sequence: TGTGCCAGCAGGGGACTAGCGGGGGGGCGGGAGCAGTTCTTC. This encodes CASRGLAGGREQFF.

The chain employs TRBV4-1 and TRBJ1-4, with no clear D. The germline V and J ends were trimmed by 4 bases and 8 bases, with 8 bases remaining between them. The CDR3 runs to 12 residues. Germline loops: CDR1 MGHRA, CDR2 YSYEKL. DNA of the CDR3: TGCGCCAGCAGCCGTGGCGGGGAAAAACTGTTTTTT. Translation: CASSRGGEKLFF.

This clone showed up just a few times. V and J are TRBV27 and TRBJ1-2, with D perhaps matching TRBD1 (5 bases). The germline V and J ends were trimmed by 7 bases and 2 bases, with 17 bases remaining between them. The CDR3 covers 15 residues. Germline V gives CDR1 MNHEY, CDR2 SMNVEV (reference sequence). The CDR3 nucleotides read TGTGCCAGCACGCTCCCCTGGGCAGGGAACTATGGCTACACCTTC. Its protein product is CASTLPWAGNYGYTF.

The chain couples TRBV28 to TRBJ2-4, with 7 nucleotides matching TRBD1. The CDR3 consists of 13 residues. Germline values: CDR1 MDHEN, CDR2 SYDVKM. The V and J ends lost 9 bases and 1 base, in that order; junction bases with no gene match: 3. This CDR3 reads CASRQGAKNIQYF. In DNA, the CDR3 is TGTGCCAGTAGACAGGGTGCCAAAAACATTCAGTACTTC.

The V and J genes are TRBV4-2 and TRBJ2-3; TRBD2 matches at 7 bases. Germline CDR1 reads LGHNA; CDR2 reads YNFKEQ. The CDR3 sequence is 16 residues long. V shed 0 bases, J shed 5 bases, and the junction held 8 bases outside the gene matches. Written as DNA, the CDR3 is TGTGCCAGCAGCCAAGATACAGCGGGATGGGGAGATACGCAGTATTTT. It specifies CASSQDTAGWGDTQYF.

The chain carries TRBV6-6 and TRBJ1-4; TRBD1 is a possible D gene (5 bases). Germline V gives CDR1 MNHNY, CDR2 SVGAGI (reference sequence). This CDR3 comprises 16 residues. The V and J ends lost 0 bases and 5 bases respectively, with 13 bases between them. The CDR3 DNA is TGTGCCAGCAGTTACTCGGGCAGGGTGGGGAATGAAAAACTGTTTTTT. It codes for CASSYSGRVGNEKLFF.